These T cell receptor beta chains were read from a single sample in a study of shared clonotypes between healthy human individuals. Clones were sequenced by immunoSEQ multiplex PCR, and TCRdb holds only the in-frame ones, with some missing. The repertoire includes approximately 940,000 clones, 60% to 85% of them detected once, and about 1.5% sits in the top ten. The sequenced sample consisted of memory CD4+ T cells sorted from blood. These receptors all stem from a man aged 18 to 29 in good health. Each CDR3 is given with its conserved first and last residue. The D gene is left open where the match is weak. A row's size may be missing; if present it is once, few, many or a size class.

TGTGCCAGCAGCTTAAGGGGACTAGTAAGTAATGAGCAGTTCTTC,CASSLRGLVSNEQFF,TRBV5-6,TRBJ2-1,-,TRBD2,15
TGTGCCAGCACCCCCTACGAGGGGGTAAGGTACGAGCAGTACTTC,CASTPYEGVRYEQYF,TRBV7-9,TRBJ2-7,many,-,15
TGTGCCAGCGGCACGCGAGGGGGAGTTAGCAATCAGCCCCAGCATTTT,CASGTRGGVSNQPQHF,TRBV6-6,TRBJ1-5,-,-,16
TGTGCCAGCAGTTCGCCTAGGGGCCCTTTAAGCAATGGCTACACCTTC,CASSSPRGPLSNGYTF,TRBV7-2,TRBJ1-2,-,-,16
TGTGCCAGCAGCTCTTATCAGGGGGACTTC,CASSSYQGDF,TRBV7-9,TRBJ2-5,once,TRBD1,10
TGTGCCATCAGCGCTGATGGCACAGATACGCAGTATTTT,CAISADGTDTQYF,TRBV10-3,TRBJ2-3,-,-,13
TGCAGCGTTGAACTCGGGACAGCCTACGAGCAGTACTTC,CSVELGTAYEQYF,TRBV29-1,TRBJ2-7,-,TRBD1,13
TGTGCCAGCAGCCGGCCGGGGGGTTACTATGGCTACACCTTC,CASSRPGGYYGYTF,TRBV7-2,TRBJ1-2,-,-,14
TGCGCCAGCAGCATCCGACAGGGACCCAATGAGCAGTTCTTC,CASSIRQGPNEQFF,TRBV5-1,TRBJ2-1,-,TRBD1,14
TGTGCCAGCAGTCTCACCGGGACGGTTCCTTATGGCTACACCTTC,CASSLTGTVPYGYTF,TRBV2,TRBJ1-2,-,-,15
TGTGCCAGCAGCGTAGCTGGGCAGGGGGCCGGCTATGGCTACACCTTC,CASSVAGQGAGYGYTF,TRBV9,TRBJ1-2,-,TRBD1,16
TGCGCCAGCAGCCAAGGAAAGGGACAGGGGGCTGAAAAACTGTTTTTT,CASSQGKGQGAEKLFF,TRBV4-3,TRBJ1-4,-,TRBD1,16
TGTGCCAGCAACGCACTAGCGGGAGTCTACGAGCAGTACTTC,CASNALAGVYEQYF,TRBV2,TRBJ2-7,-,TRBD2,14
TGCGCCAGCAGCCAAGATCTAGGGACAGATAGTTACAATGAGCAGTTCTTC,CASSQDLGTDSYNEQFF,TRBV4-3,TRBJ2-1,many,TRBD1,17
TGTGCCATCAGTGATAGGGGGGCCAACACCGGGGAGCTGTTTTTT,CAISDRGANTGELFF,TRBV10-3,TRBJ2-2,-,-,15
TGTGCCAGCAACGGTGGCTCTGGAAACACCATATATTTT,CASNGGSGNTIYF,TRBV6-1,TRBJ1-3,-,-,13
TGCGCCAGCACTGGGGCCAACGTCCTGACTTTC,CASTGANVLTF,TRBV10-2,TRBJ2-6,-,-,11
TGTGCCAGCAGCATACCCAACTCAGATACGCAGTATTTT,CASSIPNSDTQYF,TRBV7-2,TRBJ2-3,many,-,13
TGTGCCAGCATTAGCGGGGGGCTAGGGGATGGCTACACCTTC,CASISGGLGDGYTF,TRBV6-1,TRBJ1-2,-,-,14
TGTGCCAGTAGTACGACAGGCGCCAACTATGGCTACACCTTC,CASSTTGANYGYTF,TRBV19,TRBJ1-2,-,-,14
TGTGCCAGCAGCTTAGAGTCCGGGAGCGAGACCCAGTACTTC,CASSLESGSETQYF,TRBV11-3,TRBJ2-5,-,-,14
TGTGCCAGCAGTGGGGGGGGGACAGTCCACGAGCAGTACTTC,CASSGGGTVHEQYF,TRBV6-1,TRBJ2-7,-,-,14
TGTGCTAGTGGTTTGCAGGGTCCGTCGGATGAGCAGTTCTTC,CASGLQGPSDEQFF,TRBV12-5,TRBJ2-1,-,-,14
TGTGCCAGCAGCTTACGGGGACTTGAGGAGCAGTTCTTC,CASSLRGLEEQFF,TRBV7-2,TRBJ2-1,-,-,13
TGTGCCAGCAGCTTTAACGGCGGAGGCTATGGCTACACCTTC,CASSFNGGGYGYTF,TRBV7-2,TRBJ1-2,-,-,14
TGTGCCAGTGGACAGGGGCGGACAGATACGCAGTATTTT,CASGQGRTDTQYF,TRBV2,TRBJ2-3,-,TRBD1,13
TGTGCCAGCAGCTTGGGGACGGGATCCTACGAGCAGTACTTC,CASSLGTGSYEQYF,TRBV11-2,TRBJ2-7,-,-,14
TGTGCCAGCAGCTCTTCGGCGTATACGCAGTATTTT,CASSSSAYTQYF,TRBV5-6,TRBJ2-3,-,-,12
TGCAGCGTCTGGCGGGGACTAGCGGGGCACAATGAGCAGTTCTTC,CSVWRGLAGHNEQFF,TRBV29-1,TRBJ2-1,-,TRBD2,15
TGCGCCAGCAGCAATACCGGGACAGGGCCCTCCTACGAGCAGTACTTC,CASSNTGTGPSYEQYF,TRBV5-1,TRBJ2-7,few,TRBD1,16
TGTGCCAGCAGTGTTCTTGACGGACCGACGTATGAAGCTTTCTTT,CASSVLDGPTYEAFF,TRBV25-1,TRBJ1-1,-,-,15
TGTGCCAGCAGCTTGGGAAGTACTAGCGGGTACCTTGCACAGTATTTT,CASSLGSTSGYLAQYF,TRBV5-4,TRBJ2-3,-,TRBD2,16
TGCGCCCGTAGGGCCTACCTGCGGGAAAAATTAGATACGCAGTATTTT,CARRAYLREKLDTQYF,TRBV10-1,TRBJ2-3,-,-,16
TGCGCCAGCAGCCCGAGGGGACAGGGGGCACGCGAGCAGTACTTC,CASSPRGQGAREQYF,TRBV5-1,TRBJ2-7,once,TRBD1,15
TGCGCCAGCAGAGTTACCGGGAAAGAGACCCAGTACTTC,CASRVTGKETQYF,TRBV5-1,TRBJ2-5,once,-,13
TGTGCCAGCTCACCCACAGGGGATACTAACTATGGCTACACCTTC,CASSPTGDTNYGYTF,TRBV18,TRBJ1-2,few,TRBD1,15
TGTGCCAGTAGCCTCCGGGACAGGAGGACTGAAGCTTTCTTT,CASSLRDRRTEAFF,TRBV19,TRBJ1-1,-,TRBD1,14
TGTGCCAGCAGCTTGGGGGGACAGGCGAACTATGGCTACACCTTC,CASSLGGQANYGYTF,TRBV5-8,TRBJ1-2,-,TRBD1,15
TGTGCCAGCACAATACGAGGAGTAAGTTTAGGTGATACGCAGTATTTT,CASTIRGVSLGDTQYF,TRBV6-6,TRBJ2-3,-,-,16
TGTGCCAGCAGAAACCTCGCCGCGACAGTGGGCTACACCTTC,CASRNLAATVGYTF,TRBV5-6,TRBJ1-2,-,-,14
TGTGCCAGCAGGCCCTACGTGGATTCACCCCTCCACTTT,CASRPYVDSPLHF,TRBV27,TRBJ1-6,-,-,13
TGTGCCAGCAGTAGACAGGGCGGGTCCTATAATTCACCCCTCCACTTT,CASSRQGGSYNSPLHF,TRBV5-4,TRBJ1-6,few,TRBD1,16
TGTGCCAGCAGCCCGAAGGGACAGGGGGCCTCTGGGGCCAACGTCCTGACTTTC,CASSPKGQGASGANVLTF,TRBV7-3,TRBJ2-6,few,TRBD1,18
TGTGCCGGATCCCGTGAGGCGGGAAGGTACGAGCAGTACTTC,CAGSREAGRYEQYF,TRBV2,TRBJ2-7,-,-,14
TGTGCCAGCTCACCAACAGGGGACCTAGGGAAAGCTTTCTTT,CASSPTGDLGKAFF,TRBV18,TRBJ1-1,-,TRBD1,14
TGTGCCAGCTCACTGGACAATGAGCAGTTCTTC,CASSLDNEQFF,TRBV18,TRBJ2-1,-,-,11
TGTGCCAGCAGCTTAGGACGGACTAGGTCCTACAATGAGCAGTTCTTC,CASSLGRTRSYNEQFF,TRBV7-8,TRBJ2-1,few,TRBD2,16
TGTGCCAGCAGTTCAGGACAAATAGCCAAAAACATTCAGTACTTC,CASSSGQIAKNIQYF,TRBV27,TRBJ2-4,-,-,15
TGTGCCAGCAGTTTTCTAGCGGGGGGTCCCACAGATACGCAGTATTTT,CASSFLAGGPTDTQYF,TRBV6-5,TRBJ2-3,once,TRBD2,16
TGTGCCAGCAGCCGCAGGGGGGGCCGGATGAACACTGAAGCTTTCTTT,CASSRRGGRMNTEAFF,TRBV5-4,TRBJ1-1,once,TRBD1,16
TGTGCCAGTAGTATGCAGGGCTCCTACAATGAGCAGTTCTTC,CASSMQGSYNEQFF,TRBV19,TRBJ2-1,-,-,14
TGTGCCAGCAGCCCCTCGGGTCTAATCGGGGAGACCCAGTACTTC,CASSPSGLIGETQYF,TRBV9,TRBJ2-5,-,-,15
TGTGCCACCAGCAGAGATTTGATCTATGGCTACACCTTC,CATSRDLIYGYTF,TRBV15,TRBJ1-2,-,-,13
TGTGCCAGCTCACCATTGAACAGGGTCTACGAGCAGTACTTC,CASSPLNRVYEQYF,TRBV18,TRBJ2-7,-,-,14
TGTGCCAGCAGCTTTGGTCGGAGGGAGACCCAGTACTTC,CASSFGRRETQYF,TRBV5-4,TRBJ2-5,-,-,13
TGTGCCAGCAGTGAAACGACTAGCGGGAGCAGCGAGCAGTACTTC,CASSETTSGSSEQYF,TRBV2,TRBJ2-7,-,TRBD2,15
TGTGCCAGCAGTGAAGAACCCCGCGGGATCCGGGAGACCCAGTACTTC,CASSEEPRGIRETQYF,TRBV6-1,TRBJ2-5,-,-,16
TGTGCCAGCAGCCTAACTAGCGGGGCCTACAATGAGCAGTTCTTC,CASSLTSGAYNEQFF,TRBV6-5,TRBJ2-1,few,TRBD2,15
TGTGCCAGCAGCCAATCCGGGACGGGGAACACTGAAGCTTTCTTT,CASSQSGTGNTEAFF,TRBV4-2,TRBJ1-1,-,-,15